This paragraph reports one T cell receptor (beta chain). The antigen is undetermined. RNA transcripts provided the source from which TCR beta CDR3 regions were amplified. The HTBI primer set was used in a first-round RT-PCR of the TCR CDR3. One entry per CDR3 protein, called by TCRdb with MiXCR from the multiplex PCR reads. The data show about 700,000 distinct CDR3 sequences, with about 14% seen just once and roughly 10% held by the top ten. The data were obtained in a study of T cells in Graves' hyperthyroidism and ophthalmopathy. Study outcomes and limitations: Before onset, by a median of approximately 6.8 months, the model predicted ophthalmopathy.

V lost 6 bases and J lost 13; bases outside the gene matches: 6. From germline, CDR1 is SNHLY and CDR2 FYNNEI. The CDR3 covers 12 residues. Hyperthyroidism in the patients, aged 18 to 65, was newly diagnosed and under 2 months in duration. The chain is built from TRBV2 and TRBJ1-4; 9 bases agree with TRBD1. This receptor was taken from a young woman with Graves' hyperthyroidism. The sample comprised blood. The CDR3 sequence is CASRRTGVGLFF. The CDR3 nucleotides read TGTGCCAGCAGAAGGACAGGGGTCGGACTGTTTTTT.